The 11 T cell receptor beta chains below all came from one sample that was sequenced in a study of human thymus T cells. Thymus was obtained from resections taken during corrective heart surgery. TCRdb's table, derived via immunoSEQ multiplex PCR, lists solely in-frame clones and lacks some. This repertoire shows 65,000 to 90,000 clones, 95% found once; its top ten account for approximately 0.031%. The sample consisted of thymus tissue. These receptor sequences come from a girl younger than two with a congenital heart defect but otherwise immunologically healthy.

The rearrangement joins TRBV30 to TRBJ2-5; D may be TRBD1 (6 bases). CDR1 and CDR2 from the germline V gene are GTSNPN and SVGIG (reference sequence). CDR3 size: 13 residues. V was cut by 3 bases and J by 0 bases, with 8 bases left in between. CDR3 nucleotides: TGTGCCTGGAGCGGGACAAACCAAGAGACCCAGTACTTC. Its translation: CAWSGTNQETQYF.

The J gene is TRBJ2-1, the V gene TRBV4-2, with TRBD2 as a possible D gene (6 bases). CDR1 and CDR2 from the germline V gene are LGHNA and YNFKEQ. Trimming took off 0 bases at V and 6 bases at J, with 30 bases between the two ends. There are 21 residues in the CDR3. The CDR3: CASSQDPLGFSGLHRGNEQFF. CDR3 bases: TGTGCCAGCAGCCAAGACCCCCTCGGCTTCAGCGGGTTACATCGGGGCAATGAGCAGTTCTTC.

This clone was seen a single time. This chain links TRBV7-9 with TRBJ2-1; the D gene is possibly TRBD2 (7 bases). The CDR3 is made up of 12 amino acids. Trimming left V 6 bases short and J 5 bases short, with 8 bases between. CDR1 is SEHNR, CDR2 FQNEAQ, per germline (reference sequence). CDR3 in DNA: TGTGCCAGCAGAGGGGGGGACAATGAGCAGTTCTTC. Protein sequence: CASRGGDNEQFF.

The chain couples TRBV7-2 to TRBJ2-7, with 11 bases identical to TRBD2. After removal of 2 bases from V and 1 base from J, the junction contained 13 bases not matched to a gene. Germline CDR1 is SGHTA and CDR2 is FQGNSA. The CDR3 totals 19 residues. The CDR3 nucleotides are TGTGCCAGCAGCTTATACGACTATAGCGGGAGGGTACGGTCCTACGAGCAGTACTTC. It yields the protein CASSLYDYSGRVRSYEQYF.

The CDR3 protein is CASSEALGRAQRRNTEAFF. The CDR3 DNA sequence: TGTGCCAGCAGTGAAGCGCTCGGCCGGGCCCAAAGGCGGAATACTGAAGCTTTCTTT. The rearrangement uses TRBV2 and TRBJ1-1; D gene uncertain. This CDR3 is built from 19 residues. The germline gives CDR1 SNHLY, CDR2 FYNNEI. Trimming removed 0 bases from V and 5 bases from J, with 25 bases in between.

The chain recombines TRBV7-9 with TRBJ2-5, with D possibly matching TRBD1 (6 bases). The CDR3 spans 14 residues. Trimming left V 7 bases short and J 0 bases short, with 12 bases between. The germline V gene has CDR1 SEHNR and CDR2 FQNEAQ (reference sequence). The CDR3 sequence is CASNARGYQETQYF. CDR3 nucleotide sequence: TGTGCCAGCAATGCAAGGGGGTACCAAGAGACCCAGTACTTC.

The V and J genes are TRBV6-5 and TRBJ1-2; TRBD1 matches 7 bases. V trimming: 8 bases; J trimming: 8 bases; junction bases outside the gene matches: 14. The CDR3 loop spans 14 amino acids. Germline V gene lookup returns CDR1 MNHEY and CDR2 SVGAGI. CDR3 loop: CASHRGRGSKGYTF. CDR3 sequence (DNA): TGTGCCAGCCATAGGGGGCGCGGTTCTAAGGGCTACACCTTC.

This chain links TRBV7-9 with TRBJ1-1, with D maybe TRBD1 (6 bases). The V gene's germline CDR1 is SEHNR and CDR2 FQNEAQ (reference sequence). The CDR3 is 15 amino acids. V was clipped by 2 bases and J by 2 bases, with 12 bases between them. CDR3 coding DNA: TGTGCCAGCAGCTTAAACGGGACAACAAACACTGAAGCTTTCTTT. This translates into CASSLNGTTNTEAFF.

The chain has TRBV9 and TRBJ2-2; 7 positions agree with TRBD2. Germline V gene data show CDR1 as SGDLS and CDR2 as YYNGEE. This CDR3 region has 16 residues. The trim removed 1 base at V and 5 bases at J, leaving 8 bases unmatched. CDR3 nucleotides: TGTGCCAGCAGCGTAACGGGGACTATTCAAACCGGGGAGCTGTTTTTT. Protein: CASSVTGTIQTGELFF.

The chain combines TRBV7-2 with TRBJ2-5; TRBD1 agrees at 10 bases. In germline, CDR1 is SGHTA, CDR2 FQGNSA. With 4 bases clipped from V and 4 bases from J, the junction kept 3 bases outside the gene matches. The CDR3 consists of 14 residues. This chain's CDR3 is CASSSGQGGETQYF. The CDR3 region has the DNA TGTGCCAGCAGCTCAGGACAGGGGGGAGAGACCCAGTACTTC.

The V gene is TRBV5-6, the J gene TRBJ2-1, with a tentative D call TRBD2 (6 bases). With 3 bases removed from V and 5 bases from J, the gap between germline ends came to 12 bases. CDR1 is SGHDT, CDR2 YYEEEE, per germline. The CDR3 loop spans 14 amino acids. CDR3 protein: CASSSQAGNNEQFF. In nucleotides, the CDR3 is TGTGCCAGCAGCTCCCAAGCGGGTAACAATGAGCAGTTCTTC.